The clone carrying this T cell receptor (beta chain) was recorded many times. The data originate from a study of T cells after yellow fever vaccination. TCRdb fed the 5' RACE reads into MiXCR, producing one record per CDR3 protein. The table has 78,000 or so distinct CDR3 sequences, more than 5.5% seen once. The length of the CDR3 is 15 residues. V gave up 2 bases and J gave up 6 bases, with 15 bases separating them. The clonotype was recovered from a man younger than 35 who received the YFV17D yellow fever vaccine. Material: CD8+ T cells sorted from PBMCs, obtained more than 8 days after the first yellow fever vaccination. This sequence joins TRBV12-3 or TRBV12-4 and TRBJ2-3; D is perhaps TRBD2 (6 bases). The CDR3 protein is CASSLLYGEVDTQYF. CDR3 in DNA: TGTGCCAGCAGTTTACTGTACGGGGAGGTGGATACGCAGTATTTT.